This T cell receptor beta chain was profiled in a study of CD8 T cells in ankylosing spondylitis. TCRdb redid the calling of the 5' RACE reads with MiXCR, one entry per CDR3 protein. The data show 150,000 to 200,000 distinct CDR3 sequences, 18% seen once. Germline V gives CDR1 SEHNR, CDR2 FQNEAQ (reference sequence). V was shortened by 0 bases and J by 1 base, with 7 bases between the two germline ends. This CDR3 has 15 amino acids. This clonotype has at least ten counts. The receptor's source is a male donor aged 10-35 years with ankylosing spondylitis or in good health (not recorded which). Sequences were obtained from blood, either unsorted or a sorted T cell fraction (not recorded which). The chain recombines TRBV7-9 with TRBJ1-5, with D possibly being TRBD1 (6 bases). The CDR3 nucleotides are TGTGCCAGCAGCTTAGCAGGGGGAAGCAATCAGCCCCAGCATTTT. Translation gives CASSLAGGSNQPQHF.